A selection of T cell receptor beta chains follows, all from one sample in a study of human T cells and chemical hapten exposure. One entry per CDR3 protein, called by TCRdb with MiXCR from the RACE reads. The sample yields roughly 120,000 distinct CDR3 sequences, 9.2% seen once. The source material was whole blood, sampled in connection with sensitization to the hapten diphenylcyclopropenone (DPC). All receptors come from a woman aged 40 to 55 with alopecia areata. Some clones in this sample may be carry-over from other donors' samples. CDR3s include the opening cysteine and the closing phenylalanine or tryptophan. D genes are given only for firm matches. Part of the rows lack a size; the others show once, few, many or a class for expanded clones.

. TRBJ2-7 TRBV28 TRBD1 TGTGCCAGCAGTGAGACCGGGACAGGGTACCACGAGCAGTACTTC CASSETGTGYHEQYF
few TRBJ2-1 TRBV7-9 TRBD2 TGTGCCAGCAGTCGCCTAGCGGGGGGCTCATGGGCCAATGAGCAGTTCTTC CASSRLAGGSWANEQFF
many TRBJ1-4 TRBV12-3/TRBV12-4 . TGTGCCAGCACCTTGGGTTGGACTAATGAAAAACTGTTTTTT CASTLGWTNEKLFF
many TRBJ2-7 TRBV20-1 TRBD2 TGCAGTGCCCGAGCCGGGACTAGCGGGGGGGACTCCTACGAGCAGTACTTC CSARAGTSGGDSYEQYF
many TRBJ1-5 TRBV2 . TGTGCCAGCAGTGACAGGGTCCGGCAGCCCCAGCATTTT CASSDRVRQPQHF
. TRBJ1-6 TRBV7-2 TRBD1 TGTGCCAGCAGCGTCCCCACCGGGACAGGGGGCGGGAATTCACCCCTCCACTTT CASSVPTGTGGGNSPLHF
many TRBJ2-3 TRBV7-6 . TGTGCCAGCAGCCCCCTTGGCGAAGATACGCAGTATTTT CASSPLGEDTQYF
many TRBJ2-1 TRBV9 TRBD2 TGTGCCAGCAGCGGGGAGCGGGGGGTATACAATGAGCAGTTCTTC CASSGERGVYNEQFF
many TRBJ1-3 TRBV30 . TGTGCCTGGAGCGGGGACAACGGAAACACCATATATTTT CAWSGDNGNTIYF
. TRBJ1-1 TRBV7-8 TRBD1 TGTGCCAGCAGCCATCGACAGGGCAAAGGCACTGAAGCTTTCTTT CASSHRQGKGTEAFF
many TRBJ2-4 TRBV19 . TGTGCCAGTAGTATACTACAGGGAGCCAAAAACATTCAGTACTTC CASSILQGAKNIQYF
. TRBJ2-3 TRBV5-1 . TGCGCCAGCAGCTTGGGAACGGGGGACACAGATACGCAGTATTTT CASSLGTGDTDTQYF
few TRBJ1-5 TRBV3-1 . TGTGCCAGCAGCCAACAGGGGTTTGGCCAGCCCCAGCATTTT CASSQQGFGQPQHF
. TRBJ1-5 TRBV6-2/TRBV6-3 . TGTGCCAGCGGCGGTCCCCAGCATTTT CASGGPQHF
many TRBJ2-5 TRBV12-3/TRBV12-4 . TGTGCCAGCAGTTCTAGGGAAGCGAGGGAGACCCAGTACTTC CASSSREARETQYF
many TRBJ2-1 TRBV7-8 . TGTGCCAGCAGCTTAGCGCTAGCCAATGAGCAGTTCTTC CASSLALANEQFF
many TRBJ2-5 TRBV29-1 . TGCAGCGTTGAAGAGGCCGGGGCGGGGGAGACCCAGTACTTC CSVEEAGAGETQYF
. TRBJ2-3 TRBV7-3 TRBD2 TGTGCCAGCAGCTTTATTGGGGGGGGCACAGATACGCAGTATTTT CASSFIGGGTDTQYF
. TRBJ1-1 TRBV5-4 . TGTGCCAGCAGAACTAGGGTTTCTGGGAACACTGAAGCTTTCTTT CASRTRVSGNTEAFF
. TRBJ1-3 TRBV20-1 . TGCAGTGCTAGAGATCGAGGGGGGGCTGGAAACACCATATATTTT CSARDRGGAGNTIYF
many TRBJ2-3 TRBV5-1 . TGTGCCAGCAGCCAGAATACAGATACGCAGTATTTT CASSQNTDTQYF
. TRBJ1-5 TRBV7-2 . TGTGCCAGCAGCTTAAGGGCAGGTAGCAATCAGCCCCAGCATTTT CASSLRAGSNQPQHF
many TRBJ1-5 TRBV6-5 . TGTGCCAGCAGTTACTCCCCGGCAGGGGACAATCAGCCCCAGCATTTT CASSYSPAGDNQPQHF
few TRBJ2-7 TRBV29-1 . TGCAGCGTTGAGAAAGGGTGGGGTTCCGAGCAGTACTTC CSVEKGWGSEQYF
few TRBJ2-3 TRBV29-1 . TGCAGCGTTGAAGGGGTATTAAGCACAGATACGCAGTATTTT CSVEGVLSTDTQYF
many TRBJ1-2 TRBV6-2/TRBV6-3 TRBD1 TGTGCCAGCAGATCCACCCGGACAGGGAGGGACTATGGCTACACCTTC CASRSTRTGRDYGYTF
many TRBJ2-2 TRBV4-3 . TGCGCCAGCAGCCAAGAAGGACTCTTTGCTGCGAACACCGGGGAGCTGTTTTTT CASSQEGLFAANTGELFF
few TRBJ2-3 TRBV2 TRBD2 TGTGCCAGCTTTTGGACTAGCGGGGGTCGAGATACGCAGTATTTT CASFWTSGGRDTQYF
many TRBJ2-1 TRBV11-3 TRBD2 TGTGCCAGCAGCTTAGCTAGCGGGGGTCTGTTCTTC CASSLASGGLFF
few TRBJ1-3 TRBV13 . TGTGCCAGCAGCCCACCTACGGGGTCTGGAAACACCATATATTTT CASSPPTGSGNTIYF
. TRBJ1-1 TRBV12-3/TRBV12-4 . TGTGCCAGCAGTACTGCGGGACGGGTAACTGAAGCTTTCTTT CASSTAGRVTEAFF
many TRBJ2-2 TRBV6-4 TRBD1 TGTGCCAGCAGTTCCGACAGGGTCACCGGGGAGCTGTTTTTT CASSSDRVTGELFF
. TRBJ2-3 TRBV21-1 . TGTGCCAGCAGCAAAGTCCCCCCCGCGGGGGGGCCGTTGGACACAGATACGCAGTATTTT CASSKVPPAGGPLDTDTQYF
many TRBJ2-1 TRBV24-1 . TGTGCCACCAGTGGTCCCGACAGACGATATGAGCAGTTCTTC CATSGPDRRYEQFF
many TRBJ2-7 TRBV29-1 . TGCAGCGTTGTTTCAGGGGCCCCCTACGAGCAGTACTTC CSVVSGAPYEQYF
. TRBJ1-1 TRBV11-2 . TGTGCCAGCAGCTTAGTTTTAGGGACACCGAACACTGAAGCTTTCTTT CASSLVLGTPNTEAFF
many TRBJ1-6 TRBV13 TRBD1 TGTGCCAGCAGCTCAGGGGGCACGAATTCACCCCTCCACTTT CASSSGGTNSPLHF
many TRBJ1-2 TRBV9 . TGTGCCAGCAGCGTAGAGGGAATATTCTCTAACTATGGCTACACCTTC CASSVEGIFSNYGYTF
many TRBJ1-1 TRBV14 . TGTGCCAGCAGCCCCTATCGAGGGCTGCCGAACACTGAAGCTTTCTTT CASSPYRGLPNTEAFF
. TRBJ2-3 TRBV28 . TGTGCCAGCAGTTACCCCGCAAGGGGGACAGATACGCAGTATTTT CASSYPARGTDTQYF
few TRBJ2-3 TRBV27 . TGTGCCAGCAATCAACAAGGCCCTAGCACAGATACGCAGTATTTT CASNQQGPSTDTQYF
few TRBJ2-5 TRBV4-1 . TGCGCCAGCAGCCAAGAGCAGTTCGGGCCACAAGAGACCCAGTACTTC CASSQEQFGPQETQYF
few TRBJ2-7 TRBV10-3 TRBD1 TGTGCCATCAGTGAGGGCGAGGGACAGGGGTCCTACGAGCAGTACTTC CAISEGEGQGSYEQYF
few TRBJ2-1 TRBV7-2 TRBD1 TGTGCCAGCAGCTTATATAGCACAGGGGAATCAAATGAGCAGTTCTTC CASSLYSTGESNEQFF
few TRBJ1-5 TRBV21-1 . TGTGCCAGCAGCAAAGCGGGACAGGGGGCAAGTCAGCCCCAGCATTTT CASSKAGQGASQPQHF
once TRBJ1-1 TRBV6-2/TRBV6-3 TRBD1 TGTGCCACCACACTGACAGGGGCCACTGAAGCTTTCTTT CATTLTGATEAFF
many TRBJ2-3 TRBV12-3/TRBV12-4 . TGTGCCAGCAGTTGGGGTGGGAGGGGGCCAGATACGCAGTATTTT CASSWGGRGPDTQYF
few TRBJ2-3 TRBV6-6 TRBD1 TGTGCCAGCAGCTCCCCACAGGGGGCTTTACGGGCAGATACGCAGTATTTT CASSSPQGALRADTQYF
. TRBJ2-7 TRBV4-3 . TGCGCCAGCAGCCAAGTAATCGGGGCCCTCTACGAGCAGTACTTC CASSQVIGALYEQYF
many TRBJ1-2 TRBV6-6 . TGTGCCAGCAGTTACCTGACCGAGCCTAGGGGATATGGCTACACCTTC CASSYLTEPRGYGYTF
many TRBJ2-1 TRBV11-2 TRBD2 TGTGCCAGCAGGTTGACTAGCGGGGCCCCCCGGGGAGAGCAGTTCTTC CASRLTSGAPRGEQFF
many TRBJ2-4 TRBV4-2 TRBD2 TGTGCCAGCAGCCAAACCCTAGCGGGTCCTGCAAAAAACATTCAGTACTTC CASSQTLAGPAKNIQYF
few TRBJ2-3 TRBV9 TRBD1 TGTGCCAGCAGCCCCCTAAGGGGACAGGGCACAGATACGCAGTATTTT CASSPLRGQGTDTQYF
once TRBJ1-1 TRBV6-2/TRBV6-3 . TGTGCCAGCAGTTGGTCAGGCAGGGACACTGAAGTTTTCTTT CASSWSGRDTEVFF